Listed below are T cell receptor beta chains from one sample, sequenced in a study of CD8+ T cells in alopecia areata. Assay used: immunoSEQ multiplex PCR; TCRdb lists only in-frame clones, some missing. Of around 120,000 clones in the sample, about 50% were seen once. What was sequenced was NKG2D-low CD8+ T cells sorted from blood. All receptors derive from a human donor with alopecia areata. Each CDR3 is given without its conserved first and last residue. D genes are given only for firm matches.

D,J,V,CDR3
.,TRBJ2-5,TRBV7-2,ASSLELSDGETQY
TRBD2,TRBJ2-1,TRBV2,ASSASGTSVSSYNEQF
.,TRBJ2-3,TRBV27,ASTELASPDTQY
TRBD1,TRBJ1-5,TRBV5-6,ASSSGTPGTDDQPQH
TRBD1,TRBJ2-1,TRBV4-1,ASSQDRQGAENEQF
.,TRBJ2-7,TRBV27,ASSPRGSGYEQY
.,TRBJ2-5,TRBV30,AWDTGETQY
TRBD1,TRBJ2-7,TRBV29-1,SVDGWQGAYEQY
.,TRBJ1-1,TRBV5-1,ASSGGLNTEAF
TRBD1,TRBJ2-4,TRBV4-1,ASSPLGGAAKNIQY
.,TRBJ2-1,TRBV27,ASSSLGIASYNEQF
TRBD1,TRBJ2-7,TRBV29-1,SVRTGWTYEQY
TRBD2,TRBJ2-3,TRBV29-1,SVPILAGVGTSTDTQY
.,TRBJ2-7,TRBV7-9,ASSDRATGEQY
TRBD2,TRBJ2-1,TRBV30,AWSLGTSGNEQF
.,TRBJ2-7,TRBV2,ASSDGASAIYEQY
.,TRBJ2-7,TRBV29-1,SPRPHPGLRGPNEQY
TRBD2,TRBJ2-7,TRBV29-1,SVEGGLAGAEQY
TRBD1,TRBJ2-5,TRBV7-3,ASSATGVSEETQY
.,TRBJ2-7,TRBV2,ASSGGTLRSYEQY
.,TRBJ2-6,TRBV27,ASSFRDTRGANVLT
.,TRBJ2-1,TRBV28,ASSLAGANEQF
TRBD1,TRBJ1-6,TRBV27,ASSSGTANSPLH
TRBD1,TRBJ1-1,TRBV27,ASSFGDSPLPAF
TRBD2,TRBJ2-5,TRBV28,ASSPTLAGDQETQY
.,TRBJ1-1,TRBV29-1,SVPHIGPEAF
TRBD1,TRBJ2-5,TRBV4-3,ASSQGTGPGETQY
.,TRBJ2-6,TRBV23-1,ASSQSSGANVLT
TRBD2,TRBJ2-3,TRBV29-1,TSGREY
.,TRBJ1-1,TRBV29-1,SVVEAEAF
.,TRBJ2-7,TRBV19,ASSPGRNYEQY
TRBD2,TRBJ2-1,TRBV11-2,ASSQGLASYNEQF
.,TRBJ2-4,TRBV11-2,ASSLFVEPAKNIQY
.,TRBJ2-7,TRBV2,ASSSGTGGDEQY
.,TRBJ2-1,TRBV19,ASSISSGNEQF
.,TRBJ1-1,TRBV29-1,SVEGSQGGNTEAF
.,TRBJ1-1,TRBV29-1,SVLGTGVGVSEAF
TRBD1,TRBJ1-2,TRBV29-1,SAWATGDGYT
.,TRBJ2-5,TRBV27,ASRSLGETQY